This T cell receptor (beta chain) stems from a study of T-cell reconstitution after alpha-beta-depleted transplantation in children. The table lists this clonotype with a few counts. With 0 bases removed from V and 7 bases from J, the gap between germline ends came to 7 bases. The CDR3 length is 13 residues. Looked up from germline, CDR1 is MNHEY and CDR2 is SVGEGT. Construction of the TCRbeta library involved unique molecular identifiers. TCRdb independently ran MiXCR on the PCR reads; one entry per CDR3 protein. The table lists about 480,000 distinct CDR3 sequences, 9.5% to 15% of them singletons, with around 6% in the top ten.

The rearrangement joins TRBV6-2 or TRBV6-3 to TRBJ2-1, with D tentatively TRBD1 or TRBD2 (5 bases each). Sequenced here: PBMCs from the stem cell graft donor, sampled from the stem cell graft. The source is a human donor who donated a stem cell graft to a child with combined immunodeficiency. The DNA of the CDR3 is TGTGCCAGCAGTTACTCTTGGGGGAATGAGCAGTTCTTC. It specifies CASSYSWGNEQFF.